Each of the 28 T cell receptor beta chains below was sequenced from the same sample in a study of cytomegalovirus exposure and HLA in healthy donors. Primers: 60 Vbeta forward and 13 Jbeta reverse. Clones were sequenced by immunoSEQ multiplex PCR, and TCRdb holds only the in-frame ones, with some missing. This table has 100,000 to 150,000 clones, 83% appearing once. The sequenced sample was PBMCs. Receptor source: a girl aged 2-10 years in good health and CMV-seronegative.

The chain has TRBV7-2 and TRBJ1-5, with 7 bases fitting TRBD1. The CDR3 totals 15 residues. The germline gives CDR1 SGHTA, CDR2 FQGNSA. V trimming: 1 base; J trimming: 7 bases; junction bases outside the gene matches: 7. For the CDR3, the DNA is TGTGCCAGCAGCTTAGATAGGGGGCTGGGCCAGCCCCAGCATTTT. This translates into CASSLDRGLGQPQHF.

The rearrangement links TRBV6-5 to TRBJ2-1, with D hard to call. V shed 2 bases and J shed 0 bases, with 11 bases lying between them. Germline V CDR1 and CDR2: MNHEY, SVGAGI. The CDR3 consists of 16 residues. Written as DNA, the CDR3 is TGTGCCAGCAGTTACACGCTTCGCAGCTCCTACAATGAGCAGTTCTTC. This gives the protein CASSYTLRSSYNEQFF.

The chain combines TRBV4-1 with TRBJ2-3; TRBD2 agrees at 12 bases. This CDR3 contains 19 residues. Unmatched junction bases numbered 12, after V lost 1 base and J lost 4 bases. Germline lookup yields CDR1 MGHRA and CDR2 YSYEKL. CDR3 DNA sequence: TGCGCCAGCAGCCAAGGCAGGCTAGCGGGAGGGCTGACCCCAGATACGCAGTATTTT. Protein: CASSQGRLAGGLTPDTQYF.

V and J are TRBV27 and TRBJ2-7; D gene unclear. The CDR3 is 17 amino acids. Trimming took 4 bases from V and 2 from J, leaving 21 bases between them. Germline-derived CDR1 and CDR2 are MNHEY and SMNVEV (reference sequence). The DNA for the CDR3 is TGTGCCAGCAGTTCGCGCCTCACTGGGCCTCTCACCTACGAGCAGTACTTC. Its protein product is CASSSRLTGPLTYEQYF.

This clone was seen a few times. This chain connects TRBV27 to TRBJ1-1, with D possibly being TRBD1 (5 bases). Trimming took 7 bases from V and 7 from J, leaving 16 bases between them. From germline, CDR1 is MNHEY and CDR2 SMNVEV (reference sequence). The CDR3 loop spans 13 amino acids. In DNA, the CDR3 is TGTGCCAGCAAGATAGGGGTCTCTCGTGAAGCTTTCTTT. Protein product: CASKIGVSREAFF.

This chain links TRBV11-2 with TRBJ1-1; D remains ambiguous. V lost 2 bases and J lost 4, with 17 bases in between. There are 16 residues in the CDR3. CDR1 is SGHAT and CDR2 is FQNNGV in the germline V gene. CDR3 sequence (DNA): TGTGCCAGCAGCTTATCCCACTCTTCGGGGTCCACTGAAGCTTTCTTT. Amino acids: CASSLSHSSGSTEAFF.

V is TRBV7-2 and J is TRBJ2-1; 7 positions agree with TRBD2. In germline, CDR1 is SGHTA, CDR2 FQGNSA. The CDR3 spans 16 residues. The V gene end was trimmed by 2 bases and the J gene end by 0 bases; junction bases not matched to a gene: 4. As DNA, the CDR3 is TGTGCCAGCAGCTTATCAGCGGGAACCTCCTACAATGAGCAGTTCTTC. Its translation is CASSLSAGTSYNEQFF. The full variable domain, rest sourced from reference TRBV7-2 and TRBJ2-1, is GAGVSQSPSNKVTEKGKDVELRCDPISGHTALYWYRQSLGQGLEFLIYFQGNSAPDKSGLPSDRFSAERTGGSVSTLTIQRTQQEDSAVYLCASSLSAGTSYNEQFFGPGTRLTVL.

This rearrangement joins TRBV10-3 to TRBJ1-5; 7 bases map to TRBD1. V lost 11 bases to trimming and J lost 0 bases; unmatched junction nucleotides: 7. Germline V gene lookup returns CDR1 ENHRY and CDR2 SYGVKD. The CDR3 spans 14 residues. CDR3 amino acids: CAAGGQYSNQPQHF. In DNA, the CDR3 is TGTGCCGCCGGGGGACAGTATAGCAATCAGCCCCAGCATTTT.

V is TRBV27 and J is TRBJ2-7; perhaps TRBD1 as D (7 bases). The V gene lost 1 base and the J gene lost 5 bases, with 15 bases spanning the gap. The length of the CDR3 is 15 residues. The V gene's germline CDR1 is MNHEY and CDR2 SMNVEV (reference sequence). CDR3 sequence: CASSLWRQGEDEQYF. CDR3 bases: TGTGCCAGCAGTTTATGGCGCCAGGGGGAGGACGAGCAGTACTTC.

This clone appeared a single time. The gene calls are TRBV15 and TRBJ2-7; possibly TRBD2 for D (7 bases). V was pared by 1 base and J by 7 bases, with 20 bases between. This CDR3 region has 16 residues. Germline V gene lookup returns CDR1 LNHNV and CDR2 YYDKDF (reference sequence). The CDR3 loop reads CATSRGGVTGAGEQYF. The CDR3 nucleotides are TGTGCCACCAGCAGAGGTGGGGTGACAGGAGCGGGGGAGCAGTACTTC. Combining the CDR3 with reference TRBV15 and TRBJ2-7 gives the whole variable domain DAMVIQNPRYQVTQFGKPVTLSCSQTLNHNVMYWYQQKSSQAPKLLFHYYDKDFNNEADTPDNFQSRRPNTSFCFLDIRSPGLGDTAMYLCATSRGGVTGAGEQYFGPGTRLTVT.

This chain connects TRBV7-9 to TRBJ2-7; 7 positions match TRBD2. The CDR3 is 14 amino acids. Unmatched junction bases numbered 3, after V lost 4 bases and J lost 0 bases. Germline V lookup: CDR1 SEHNR, CDR2 FQNEAQ (reference sequence). CDR3 residues: CASSSSGNSYEQYF. The CDR3, as DNA: TGTGCCAGCAGCTCGAGCGGGAACTCCTACGAGCAGTACTTC.

The J gene is TRBJ1-5, the V gene TRBV27, with D unresolved. This CDR3 region has 12 residues. Trimming took 6 bases from V and 9 from J, leaving 12 bases between them. Germline-derived CDR1 and CDR2 are MNHEY and SMNVEV (reference sequence). CDR3 coding DNA: TGTGCCAGCAGCAACTCAGGTGGGCCCCAGCATTTT. Protein sequence: CASSNSGGPQHF.

V is TRBV21-1 and J is TRBJ1-3; the DNA was not used to check the table's D call, TRBD1. TRBV21-1 counts as a pseudogene. The CDR3 runs 15 residues. The CDR3 reads CASSKQGSSGNTIYF. In nucleotides, the CDR3 is TGTGCCAGCAGCAAACAGGGTTCCTCTGGAAACACCATATATTTT.

The J gene is TRBJ2-7, the V gene TRBV7-6, with 10 positions matching TRBD1. Germline V gives CDR1 SGHVS, CDR2 FNYEAQ. V shed 10 bases and J 4 bases; nucleotides not matched to a gene: 19. This CDR3 comprises 17 residues. CDR3 sequence: CATSRTRTGTGVYEQYF. Here the CDR3 DNA reads TGTGCCACCTCCAGGACCAGGACAGGGACAGGGGTATACGAGCAGTACTTC.

The chain joins TRBV30 to TRBJ2-2, with D possibly being TRBD2 (6 bases). The CDR3 covers 15 residues. Germline CDR1 reads GTSNPN; CDR2 reads SVGIG (reference sequence). The ends were cut back, 7 bases at V and 2 bases at J, with 17 bases in the middle. The CDR3 DNA sequence: TGTGCCTCCGGAGGGATCACTGGAAACACCGGGGAGCTGTTTTTT. Its protein is CASGGITGNTGELFF. The full variable domain, with the rest looked up from reference TRBV30 and TRBJ2-2, is SQTIHQWPATLVQPVGSPLSLECTVEGTSNPNLYWYRQAAGRGLQLLFYSVGIGQISSEVPQNLSASRPQDRQFILSSKKLLLSDSGFYLCASGGITGNTGELFFGEGSRLTVL.

The V gene is TRBV9, the J gene TRBJ2-7; weak D call: TRBD1 (5 bases). The CDR3 runs 16 residues. Looked up from germline, CDR1 is SGDLS and CDR2 is YYNGEE. Trimming cost V 0 bases and J 0 bases, with 13 bases left between them. The CDR3 DNA reads as TGTGCCAGCAGCGTAGGGGGCGGTCCGAGCTCCTACGAGCAGTACTTC. Translation gives CASSVGGGPSSYEQYF. Combining the CDR3 with reference TRBV9 and TRBJ2-7 gives the whole variable domain DSGVTQTPKHLITATGQRVTLRCSPRSGDLSVYWYQQSLDQGLQFLIQYYNGEERAKGNILERFSAQQFPDLHSELNLSSLELGDSALYFCASSVGGGPSSYEQYFGPGTRLTVT.

The chain has TRBV7-3 and TRBJ1-6, with D possibly TRBD1 on 6 matching bases. The V end was cut by 5 bases, the J end by 4 bases, with 12 bases between. The CDR3 totals 15 residues. Germline CDR1 SGHTA, CDR2 FQGTGA. The CDR3 here is CASSPQGMYNSPLHF. The CDR3 bases are TGTGCCAGCAGCCCCCAGGGGATGTATAATTCACCCCTCCACTTT.

The CDR3, as DNA: TGTGCCAGCAGCGTAGCCCGGGACAGAAACAATGAGCAGTTCTTC. This encodes CASSVARDRNNEQFF. This sequence joins TRBV9 and TRBJ2-1, with 7 bases identical to TRBD1. V shed 0 bases, J shed 5 bases, and the junction held 5 bases outside the gene matches. Per germline, CDR1 SGDLS and CDR2 YYNGEE. The length of the CDR3 is 15 residues.

The chain employs TRBV15 and TRBJ1-4; D possibly corresponds to TRBD1 (5 bases). Germline V gene lookup returns CDR1 LNHNV and CDR2 YYDKDF (reference sequence). With 1 base removed from V and 5 bases from J, the gap between germline ends came to 11 bases. The CDR3 is 15 residues long. The CDR3 here is CATSRGPGENEKLFF. CDR3 bases: TGTGCCACCAGCAGAGGACCGGGGGAAAATGAAAAACTGTTTTTT.

This CDR3 is CASSQEAGGSYEQYF. The CDR3 DNA is TGTGCCAGCAGCCAAGAAGCGGGAGGGTCCTACGAGCAGTACTTC. The chain is built from TRBV4-2 and TRBJ2-5; 10 bases line up with TRBD2. The J call is in doubt because the DNA end fits TRBJ2-7 better. The CDR3 loop spans 15 amino acids. Germline V gene lookup returns CDR1 LGHNA and CDR2 YNFKEQ.

The rearrangement uses TRBV19 and TRBJ1-5; 10 positions agree with TRBD1. The CDR3 spans 17 residues. Germline CDR1 and CDR2: LNHDA and SQIVND (reference sequence). V shed 2 bases and J 3 bases; nucleotides not matched to a gene: 7. The DNA of the CDR3 is TGTGCCAGTAGTATATACGGGACAGGGGACGCCAATCAGCCCCAGCATTTT. Its translation: CASSIYGTGDANQPQHF.

This clone was detected a few times. The chain carries TRBV5-6 and TRBJ2-7; D uncertain. This CDR3 has 13 residues. Germline V gene lookup returns CDR1 SGHDT and CDR2 YYEEEE. Trimming stripped 0 bases from V and 1 base from J, with 5 bases between. CDR3 loop: CASSLGASYEQYF. For the CDR3, the DNA is TGTGCCAGCAGCTTGGGGGCTTCCTACGAGCAGTACTTC. The full variable domain, completed using reference TRBV5-6 and TRBJ2-7, is DAGVTQSPTHLIKTRGQQVTLRCSPKSGHDTVSWYQQALGQGPQFIFQYYEEEERQRGNFPDRFSGHQFPNYSSELNVNALLLGDSALYLCASSLGASYEQYFGPGTRLTVT.

The chain carries TRBV6-5 and TRBJ2-7; 14 bases agree with TRBD2. V was clipped by 6 bases and J by 5 bases; unmatched bases: 6. CDR3 length: 15 residues. Germline V gene data show CDR1 as MNHEY and CDR2 as SVGAGI. The CDR3 spells CASSRLAGGPDEQYF. The CDR3 nucleotides read TGTGCCAGCAGCAGACTAGCGGGAGGGCCGGACGAGCAGTACTTC.

V and J are TRBV28 and TRBJ2-5; 7 bases align to TRBD1. CDR3 length: 15 amino acids. The trim removed 5 bases at V and 1 base at J, leaving 7 bases unmatched. The germline CDR1 and CDR2 sequences are MDHEN and SYDVKM. The CDR3 loop reads CASSLAGTAQETQYF. The DNA of the CDR3 is TGTGCCAGCAGTCTCGCCGGGACAGCCCAAGAGACCCAGTACTTC.

The CDR3 sequence: CAIRDFGEKLFF. The CDR3 DNA reads as TGTGCCATCAGGGATTTCGGGGAAAAACTGTTTTTT. V usage is TRBV10-3 and J usage is TRBJ1-4; D call uncertain. The CDR3 is made up of 12 amino acids. Germline V gene data show CDR1 as ENHRY and CDR2 as SYGVKD. The V gene lost 6 bases and the J gene lost 8 bases, with 10 bases spanning the gap.

The chain uses TRBV29-1 and TRBJ2-1; D is possibly TRBD2 (6 bases). This CDR3 has 14 residues. CDR1 SQVTM and CDR2 ANQGSEA come from the germline V gene. V was pared by 1 base and J by 3 bases, with 10 bases between. This chain's CDR3 is CSVEVLGSYNEQFF. CDR3 in DNA: TGCAGCGTTGAAGTTCTCGGGAGCTACAATGAGCAGTTCTTC.

This sequence joins TRBV4-3 and TRBJ2-7, with 9 bases aligning to TRBD2. CDR3 size: 16 residues. Germline assignment: CDR1 LGHNA and CDR2 YSLEER. Trimming removed 4 bases from V and 3 bases from J; junction bases left unmatched: 10. The DNA of the CDR3 is TGCGCCAGCAGCCGGAGCGTCGTAGCGGGGGACTACGAGCAGTACTTC. Encoded protein: CASSRSVVAGDYEQYF.

This clone was recorded once. V gene TRBV5-6 combines with J gene TRBJ1-2; D is perhaps TRBD1 (6 bases). Germline loops: CDR1 SGHDT, CDR2 YYEEEE. The CDR3 consists of 13 residues. V was pared by 4 bases and J by 8 bases, with 15 bases between. The chain's CDR3 is CASSAVGARGYTF. The CDR3 bases are TGTGCCAGCAGCGCGGTGGGGGCACGAGGCTACACCTTC.